The subject of this entry is one T cell receptor (beta chain). The germline V gene has CDR1 LGHDT and CDR2 YNNKEL (reference sequence). The V end was cut by 1 base, the J end by 5 bases, with 12 bases between. This CDR3 has 16 residues. An equimolar mix of two oligonucleotides served as the beta constant-region primer for TRBC1 and TRBC2. TCRdb itself ran the UMI-ligation and nested PCR reads through MiXCR, one entry per CDR3 protein. The table shows tens of thousands of distinct CDR3 sequences, with 13% occurring only once. The sample belongs to a study of naive and memory T cell subsets. Cells stained for CD3, CD4, CD8, CD45RA, CD27 and viability were sorted into four CD45RA/CD27 subsets.

This chain links TRBV3-1 with TRBJ1-6; the D gene is possibly TRBD1 (5 bases). This TCR came from a human donor in good health. Sequenced: central memory CD4+ T cells from blood. Here the CDR3 reads CASSQARTRHNSPLHF. As DNA, the CDR3 is TGTGCCAGCAGCCAAGCAAGGACACGGCATAATTCACCCCTCCACTTT. Drawing the rest from reference TRBV3-1 and TRBJ1-6, the complete variable domain is DTAVSQTPKYLVTQMGNDKSIKCEQNLGHDTMYWYKQDSKKFLKIMFSYNNKELIINETVPNRFSPKSPDKAHLNLHINSLELGDSAVYFCASSQARTRHNSPLHFGNGTRLTVT.